This TCR beta chain derives from a study of human T cells and chemical hapten exposure. On the study more broadly: Slight differences in pooled library volume were the main source of varying TCR yields across samples.

This clonotype was recorded at least ten times. The time point: pre-sensitization, week 0. Treatment here: therapeutic diphenylcyclopropenone sensitization with weekly scalp DPC. RNA extraction used unfractionated whole blood as the source of total RNA. Germline values: CDR1 GTSNPN, CDR2 SVGIG (reference sequence). The length of the CDR3 is 13 residues. V was shortened by 2 bases and J by 2 bases, with 9 bases between the two germline ends. TCRdb reprocessed the RACE reads via MiXCR and lists one record per CDR3 protein. The table records some 36,000 distinct CDR3 sequences, approximately 10% of them present only once.

This specimen was whole blood, taken in connection with sensitization to the hapten diphenylcyclopropenone (DPC). This chain links TRBV30 with TRBJ2-5, with D hard to call. This TCR was recovered from a man aged 50 to 59 with alopecia areata. Some clones in this sample may be carry-over from other donors' samples. The CDR3 loop reads CAWSRRSQETQYF. Written as DNA, the CDR3 is TGTGCCTGGAGTAGGCGGTCTCAAGAGACCCAGTACTTC.